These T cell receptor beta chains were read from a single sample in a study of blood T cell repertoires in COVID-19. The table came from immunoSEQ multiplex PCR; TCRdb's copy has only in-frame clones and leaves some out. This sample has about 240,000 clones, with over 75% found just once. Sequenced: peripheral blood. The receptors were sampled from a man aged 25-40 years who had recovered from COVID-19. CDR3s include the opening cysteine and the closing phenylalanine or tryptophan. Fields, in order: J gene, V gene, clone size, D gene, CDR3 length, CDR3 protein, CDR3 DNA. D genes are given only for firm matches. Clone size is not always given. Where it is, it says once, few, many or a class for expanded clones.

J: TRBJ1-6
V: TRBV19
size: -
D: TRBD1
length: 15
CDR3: CASSTLGTGESPLHF
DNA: TGTGCCAGTAGTACCCTCGGGACAGGGGAATCACCCCTCCACTTT

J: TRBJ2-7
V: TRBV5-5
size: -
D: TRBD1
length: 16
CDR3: CASSWEYRGPAYEQYF
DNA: TGTGCCAGCAGCTGGGAGTACAGGGGGCCAGCCTACGAGCAGTACTTC

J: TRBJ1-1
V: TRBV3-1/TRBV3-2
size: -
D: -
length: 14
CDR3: CASRPQGRNTEAFF
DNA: TGTGCCAGCAGGCCTCAGGGGCGGAACACTGAAGCTTTCTTT

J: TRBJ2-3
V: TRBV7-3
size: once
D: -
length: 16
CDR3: CASSSLQGGGWDTQYF
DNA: TGTGCCAGCAGCTCCTTACAGGGCGGGGGTTGGGATACGCAGTATTTT

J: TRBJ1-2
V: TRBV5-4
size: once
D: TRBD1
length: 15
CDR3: CASRRPGTGYHGYTF
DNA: TGTGCCAGCAGAAGACCCGGGACAGGCTATCATGGCTACACCTTC

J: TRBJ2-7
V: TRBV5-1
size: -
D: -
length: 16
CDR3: CASSLDYRESRAEQYF
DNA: TGCGCCAGCAGCTTGGATTACAGGGAGTCGAGAGCCGAGCAGTACTTC

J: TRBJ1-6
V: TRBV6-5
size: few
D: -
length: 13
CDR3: CASAGDFNSPLHF
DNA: TGTGCCAGCGCGGGAGACTTTAATTCACCCCTCCACTTT

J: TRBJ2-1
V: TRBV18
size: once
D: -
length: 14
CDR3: CASSLAGGNNEQFF
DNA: TGTGCCAGCTCCCTCGCCGGGGGTAACAATGAGCAGTTCTTC

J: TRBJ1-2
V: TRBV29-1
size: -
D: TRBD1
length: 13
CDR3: CSAEGQGNYGYTF
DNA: TGCAGCGCCGAAGGACAGGGGAACTATGGCTACACCTTC

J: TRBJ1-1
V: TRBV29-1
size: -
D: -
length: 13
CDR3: CSVAEILNTEAFF
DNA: TGCAGCGTTGCGGAGATACTGAACACTGAAGCTTTCTTT

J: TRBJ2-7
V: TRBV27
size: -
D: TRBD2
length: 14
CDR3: CASKRTSGGYEQYF
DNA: TGTGCCAGCAAGAGGACTAGCGGGGGTTACGAGCAGTACTTC

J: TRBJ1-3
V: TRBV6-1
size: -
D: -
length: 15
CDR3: CASSELRGIGNTIYF
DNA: TGTGCCAGCAGTGAACTGAGGGGGATTGGAAACACCATATATTTT

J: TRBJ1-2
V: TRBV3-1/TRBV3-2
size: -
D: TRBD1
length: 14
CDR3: CASSQGQGGRGYTF
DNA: TGTGCCAGCAGCCAAGGACAGGGAGGTAGAGGCTACACCTTC

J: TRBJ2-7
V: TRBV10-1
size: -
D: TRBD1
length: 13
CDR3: CASTKGQGYEQYF
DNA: TGCGCCAGCACTAAAGGACAGGGGTACGAGCAGTACTTC

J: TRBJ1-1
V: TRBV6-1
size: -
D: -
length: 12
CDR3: CASSDRYTEAFF
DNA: TGTGCCAGCAGTGACAGGTACACTGAAGCTTTCTTT

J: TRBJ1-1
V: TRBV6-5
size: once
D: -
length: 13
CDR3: CASRRQDRLSAFF
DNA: TGTGCCAGCAGAAGACAGGATCGTTTGTCGGCTTTCTTT

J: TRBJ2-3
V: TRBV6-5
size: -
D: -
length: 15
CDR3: CASSSRGIGTDTQYF
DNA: TGTGCCAGCAGTTCCCGGGGGATTGGCACAGATACGCAGTATTTT

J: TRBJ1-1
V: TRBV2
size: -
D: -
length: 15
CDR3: CASSMTGLMNTEAFF
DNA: TGTGCCAGCAGCATGACAGGTCTGATGAACACTGAAGCTTTCTTT

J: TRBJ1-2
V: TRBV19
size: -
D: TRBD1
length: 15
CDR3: CASSIRIQGAYGYTF
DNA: TGTGCCAGTAGTATAAGGATTCAGGGGGCTTATGGCTACACCTTC

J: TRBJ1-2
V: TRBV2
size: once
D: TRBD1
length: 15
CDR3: CASSEQGAGGAGYTF
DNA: TGTGCCAGCAGTGAACAGGGGGCAGGGGGCGCTGGCTACACCTTC

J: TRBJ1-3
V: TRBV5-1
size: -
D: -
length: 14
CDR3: CASSEGRPGNTIYF
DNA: TGCGCCAGCAGTGAGGGAAGGCCTGGAAACACCATATATTTT

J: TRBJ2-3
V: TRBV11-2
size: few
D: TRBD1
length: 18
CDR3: CASSLGWDRGRGADTQYF
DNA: TGTGCCAGCAGCTTAGGTTGGGACAGGGGGCGCGGGGCAGATACGCAGTATTTT

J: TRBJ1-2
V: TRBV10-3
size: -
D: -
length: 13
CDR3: CAISDGGPGGYTF
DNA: TGTGCCATCAGTGACGGAGGGCCGGGCGGCTACACCTTC

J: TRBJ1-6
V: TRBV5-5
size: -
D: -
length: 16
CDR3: CASSLESWGGNSPLHF
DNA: TGTGCCAGCAGCTTGGAGTCGTGGGGAGGAAATTCACCCCTCCACTTT

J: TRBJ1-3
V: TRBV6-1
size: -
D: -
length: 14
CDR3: CASSEGGVGNTIYF
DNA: TGTGCCAGCAGTGAAGGGGGGGTTGGAAACACCATATATTTT

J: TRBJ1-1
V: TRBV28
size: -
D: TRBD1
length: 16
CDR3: CASSYWTLQGDTEAFF
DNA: TGTGCCAGCAGTTACTGGACCCTACAGGGGGACACTGAAGCTTTCTTT

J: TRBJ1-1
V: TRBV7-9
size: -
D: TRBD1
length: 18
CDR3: CASSFRTVVGQTGPEAFF
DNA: TGTGCCAGCAGCTTTCGGACAGTGGTGGGACAGACCGGGCCTGAAGCTTTCTTT

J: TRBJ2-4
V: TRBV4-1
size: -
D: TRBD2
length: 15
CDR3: CASSLERGRKNIQYF
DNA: TGCGCCAGCAGCCTGGAGCGGGGGAGAAAAAACATTCAGTACTTC

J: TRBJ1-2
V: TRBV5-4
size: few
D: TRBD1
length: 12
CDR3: CASSTDRVGYTF
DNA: TGTGCCAGCAGCACCGACAGGGTTGGCTACACCTTC

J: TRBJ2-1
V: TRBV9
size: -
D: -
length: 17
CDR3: CASSVTRGGGGGDEQFF
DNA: TGTGCCAGCAGCGTTACTCGCGGGGGCGGGGGCGGCGATGAGCAGTTCTTC

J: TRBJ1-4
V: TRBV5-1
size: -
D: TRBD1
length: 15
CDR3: CASSKTGTGDEKLFF
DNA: TGCGCCAGCAGCAAAACCGGGACAGGAGATGAAAAACTGTTTTTT

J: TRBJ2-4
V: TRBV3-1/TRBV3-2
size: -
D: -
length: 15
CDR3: CASSQEGGLWGIQYF
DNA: TGTGCCAGCAGCCAAGAAGGCGGACTGTGGGGCATTCAGTACTTC

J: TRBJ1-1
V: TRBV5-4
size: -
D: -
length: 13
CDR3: CASSPSHGTEAFF
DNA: TGTGCCAGCAGCCCATCCCACGGCACTGAAGCTTTCTTT

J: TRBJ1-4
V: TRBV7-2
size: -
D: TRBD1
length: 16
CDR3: CASSPTGVATNEKLFF
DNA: TGTGCCAGCAGCCCTACAGGGGTAGCGACTAATGAAAAACTGTTTTTT

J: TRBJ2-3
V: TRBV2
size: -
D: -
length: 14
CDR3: CASTGTKGTDTQYF
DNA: TGTGCCAGCACCGGGACAAAGGGCACAGATACGCAGTATTTT

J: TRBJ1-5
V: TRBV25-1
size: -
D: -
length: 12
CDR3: CACGEGFQPQHF
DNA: TGTGCCTGCGGAGAGGGCTTTCAGCCCCAGCATTTT

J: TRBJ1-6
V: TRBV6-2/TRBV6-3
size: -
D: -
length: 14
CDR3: CASSYEGLGSPLHF
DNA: TGTGCCAGCAGTTACGAGGGACTTGGTTCACCCCTCCACTTT

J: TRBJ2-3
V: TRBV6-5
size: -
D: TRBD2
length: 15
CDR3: CASRPSGGGTDTQYF
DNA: TGTGCCAGCAGACCTAGCGGGGGCGGCACAGATACGCAGTATTTT

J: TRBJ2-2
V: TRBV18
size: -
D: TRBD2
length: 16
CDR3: CASSPALAENTGELFF
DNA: TGTGCCAGCTCACCGGCACTAGCGGAGAACACCGGGGAGCTGTTTTTT

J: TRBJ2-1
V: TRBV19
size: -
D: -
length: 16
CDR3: CASSGLRNRDPNEQFF
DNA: TGTGCCAGTAGTGGACTCCGGAACAGGGACCCCAATGAGCAGTTCTTC

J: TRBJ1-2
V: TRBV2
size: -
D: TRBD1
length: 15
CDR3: CASSDPGQDNYGYTF
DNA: TGTGCCAGCAGTGACCCCGGACAGGATAACTATGGCTACACCTTC

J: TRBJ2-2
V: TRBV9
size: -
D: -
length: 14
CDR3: CASSVGLNTGELFF
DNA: TGTGCCAGCAGCGTAGGACTGAACACCGGGGAGCTGTTTTTT

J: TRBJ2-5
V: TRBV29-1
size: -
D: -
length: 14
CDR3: CSVDRQGLQETQYF
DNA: TGCAGCGTTGATCGACAGGGACTTCAAGAGACCCAGTACTTC

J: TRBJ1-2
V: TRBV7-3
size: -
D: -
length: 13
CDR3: CASSEDRRRGYTF
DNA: TGTGCCAGCAGCGAAGACAGGAGGCGAGGCTACACCTTC

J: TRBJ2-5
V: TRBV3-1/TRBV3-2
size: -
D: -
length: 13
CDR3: CATVATFQETQYF
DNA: TGTGCCACGGTTGCTACCTTCCAAGAGACCCAGTACTTC

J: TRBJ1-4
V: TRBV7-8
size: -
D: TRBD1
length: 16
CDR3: CASSFSTGGSNEKLFF
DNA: TGTGCCAGCAGCTTCTCGACAGGGGGCAGTAATGAAAAACTGTTTTTT

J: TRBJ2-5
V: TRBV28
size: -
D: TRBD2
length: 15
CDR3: CASRSSGAPQETQYF
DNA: TGTGCCAGCAGGTCTAGCGGGGCCCCGCAGGAGACCCAGTACTTC

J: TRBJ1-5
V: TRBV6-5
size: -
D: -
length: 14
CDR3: CASRVRQSNQPQHF
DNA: TGTGCCAGCAGGGTAAGACAGAGCAATCAGCCCCAGCATTTT

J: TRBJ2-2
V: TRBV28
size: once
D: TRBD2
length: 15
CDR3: CASIQGLGATGELFF
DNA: TGTGCCAGCATCCAGGGACTAGGTGCGACCGGGGAGCTGTTTTTT

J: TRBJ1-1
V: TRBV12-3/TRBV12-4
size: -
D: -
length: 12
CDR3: CASSYSHTEAFF
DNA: TGTGCCAGCAGTTATAGCCACACTGAAGCTTTCTTT

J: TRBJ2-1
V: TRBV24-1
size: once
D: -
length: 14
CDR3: CATSDSGETSTLLF
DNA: TGTGCCACCAGTGATTCGGGCGAGACTAGTACGTTGCTCTTC

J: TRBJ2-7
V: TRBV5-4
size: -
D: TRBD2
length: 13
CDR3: CASSTGLAEEQYF
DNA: TGTGCCAGCAGCACCGGACTAGCGGAGGAGCAGTACTTC

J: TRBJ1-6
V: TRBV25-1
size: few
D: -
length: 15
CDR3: CASSEPGPNNSPLHF
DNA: TGTGCCAGCAGTGAGCCAGGGCCGAATAATTCACCCCTCCACTTT